The 21 T cell receptor beta chains below all came from one sample that was sequenced in a study of CD8 T cells in Susac syndrome. The RNA input was about 0.45 to 1 ug, and it was reverse transcribed with random hexamers. Each CDR3 protein is one row after TCRdb ran MiXCR on the immunoSEQ multiplex PCR reads. The sample lists about 150,000 distinct CDR3 sequences; under 95% were seen once. What was sequenced was CD4+ T cells from PBMCs. The receptors were gathered from a human donor with multiple sclerosis.

The chain carries TRBV9 and TRBJ1-3, with a possible D match to TRBD1 (6 bases). Germline CDR1 is SGDLS and CDR2 is YYNGEE. V was shortened by 0 bases and J by 0 bases, with 16 bases between the two germline ends. This CDR3 spans 18 amino acids. The CDR3 loop is CASSVASLGAYSGNTIYF. The CDR3 coding sequence is TGTGCCAGCAGCGTAGCTTCTTTGGGGGCTTACTCTGGAAACACCATATATTTT.

J is TRBJ1-2 and V is TRBV30; 7 positions agree with TRBD1. Germline lookup yields CDR1 GTSNPN and CDR2 SVGIG (reference sequence). The CDR3 covers 13 residues. Trimming cost V 7 bases and J 5 bases; bases outside gene matches: 10. In nucleotides, the CDR3 is TGTGCCTCCAAAGGACCGGGACAGTATGGCTACACCTTC. This encodes CASKGPGQYGYTF.

This chain joins TRBV6-2 or TRBV6-3 and TRBJ2-5; 8 nucleotides agree with TRBD2. Germline assignment: CDR1 MNHEY and CDR2 SVGEGT. The CDR3 length is 16 residues. V lost 0 bases to trimming and J lost 4 bases; unmatched junction nucleotides: 7. For the CDR3, the DNA is TGTGCCAGCAGTTACTCGCGGAGCGGGAGAAGAGAGACCCAGTACTTC. Translation: CASSYSRSGRRETQYF.

The chain combines TRBV5-1 with TRBJ2-5; TRBD2 is a possible D gene (5 bases). V was shortened by 7 bases and J by 2 bases, with 12 bases between the two germline ends. This CDR3 comprises 13 residues. Looked up from germline, CDR1 is SGHRS and CDR2 is YFSETQ. The CDR3 spells CASRNGEQETQYF. Written as DNA, the CDR3 is TGCGCCAGCCGTAATGGGGAGCAAGAGACCCAGTACTTC. Full variable domain (rest looked up from reference TRBV5-1 and TRBJ2-5): KAGVTQTPRYLIKTRGQQVTLSCSPISGHRSVSWYQQTPGQGLQFLFEYFSETQRNKGNFPGRFSGRQFSNSRSEMNVSTLELGDSALYLCASRNGEQETQYFGPGTRLLVL.

V is TRBV12-3 or TRBV12-4 and J is TRBJ2-7; 10 bases align to TRBD1. V trimming: 8 bases; J trimming: 0 bases; junction bases outside the gene matches: 4. This CDR3 comprises 14 residues. The CDR3 DNA sequence: TGTGCCAGCTCCCGGACAGGGGGCTCCTACGAGCAGTACTTC. This translates into CASSRTGGSYEQYF.

The genes are TRBV10-3 and TRBJ1-1; weak D call: TRBD1 (5 bases). CDR3 size: 16 residues. Germline-derived CDR1 and CDR2 are ENHRY and SYGVKD. Trimming took off 0 bases at V and 2 bases at J, with 13 bases between the two ends. The CDR3 DNA is TGTGCCATCAGTGAGTCTGGCAGGACAAGAAACACTGAAGCTTTCTTT. Translated: CAISESGRTRNTEAFF.

This chain connects TRBV5-4 to TRBJ2-7; D possibly corresponds to TRBD2 (5 bases). The germline V gene has CDR1 SGHNT and CDR2 YYREEE (reference sequence). The CDR3 spans 14 residues. Trimming removed 0 bases at V and 4 bases at J, with 11 bases between. CDR3 protein: CASSLAGRTYEQYF. The DNA for the CDR3 is TGTGCCAGCAGCTTGGCCGGCAGGACTTACGAGCAGTACTTC.

The chain couples TRBV14 to TRBJ1-1; D remains ambiguous. This CDR3 has 16 residues. V was pared by 4 bases and J by 3 bases, with 18 bases between. Germline lookup yields CDR1 SGHDN and CDR2 FVKESK. Here the CDR3 reads CASSLREGSRYTEAFF. CDR3 DNA: TGTGCCAGCAGCCTAAGGGAAGGCAGCCGTTACACTGAAGCTTTCTTT.

This chain joins TRBV5-4 and TRBJ2-7; the D is unclear. Per the germline V gene, CDR1 is SGHNT and CDR2 is YYREEE (reference sequence). V shed 3 bases and J shed 0 bases, with 4 bases lying between them. CDR3 length: 12 amino acids. The CDR3 reads CASSWDSYEQYF. For the CDR3, the DNA is TGTGCCAGCAGCTGGGACTCCTACGAGCAGTACTTC.

The chain recombines TRBV9 with TRBJ1-1; D is unclear. This CDR3 spans 14 amino acids. Germline V lookup: CDR1 SGDLS, CDR2 YYNGEE. V lost 0 bases and J lost 6, with 12 bases in between. Here the CDR3 reads CASSVGPGHAEAFF. CDR3 nucleotides: TGTGCCAGCAGCGTAGGACCTGGGCATGCTGAAGCTTTCTTT.

This chain links TRBV24-1 with TRBJ2-7; D call uncertain. Trimming cost V 9 bases and J 2 bases, with 19 bases left between them. The CDR3 sequence is 15 residues long. Germline values: CDR1 KGHDR, CDR2 SFDVKD. The CDR3 protein is CATVWFPSVAYEQYF. The CDR3 DNA reads TGTGCCACCGTCTGGTTTCCCAGCGTGGCCTACGAGCAGTACTTC.

The V and J genes are TRBV6-1 and TRBJ1-2; D remains unclear. CDR3 length: 16 amino acids. V lost 6 bases to trimming and J lost 1 base, with 18 bases between them. Germline-derived CDR1 and CDR2 are MNHNS and SASEGT. Here the CDR3 reads CASSPDPMALNYGYTF. The CDR3 DNA follows: TGTGCCAGCAGCCCCGACCCTATGGCCCTTAACTATGGCTACACCTTC.

The sample holds one count of this clonotype. The chain joins TRBV5-1 to TRBJ2-3, with a weak D call TRBD2 (5 bases). CDR3 length: 12 residues. Germline CDR1 is SGHRS and CDR2 is YFSETQ. Trimming shortened V by 6 bases and J by 6 bases, and 11 bases separated the two germline ends. The CDR3 DNA is TGCGCCAGCACGGGAAATGCCGATACGCAGTATTTT. Translated, it gives CASTGNADTQYF. The variable domain in full, with the rest retrieved from reference TRBV5-1 and TRBJ2-3, is KAGVTQTPRYLIKTRGQQVTLSCSPISGHRSVSWYQQTPGQGLQFLFEYFSETQRNKGNFPGRFSGRQFSNSRSEMNVSTLELGDSALYLCASTGNADTQYFGPGTRLTVL.

The rearrangement uses TRBV24-1 and TRBJ2-1; D gene ambiguous. The V end lost 10 bases, the J end lost 4 bases, and 10 bases lay between the germline ends. Germline CDR1 reads KGHDR; CDR2 reads SFDVKD. The CDR3 consists of 12 residues. The CDR3 DNA sequence: TGTGCCACAGCCGGCAGTTACAATGAGCAGTTCTTC. Its protein is CATAGSYNEQFF.

The genes are TRBV6-2 or TRBV6-3 and TRBJ2-7; 8 bases fit TRBD2. The CDR3 spans 14 residues. After removal of 5 bases from V and 6 bases from J, the junction contained 9 bases not matched to a gene. Germline V gene data show CDR1 as MNHEY and CDR2 as SVGEGT. The CDR3: CASSPSGSFSEQYF. As DNA, the CDR3 is TGTGCCAGCAGTCCCAGCGGGAGTTTTTCCGAGCAGTACTTC.

The V call is TRBV5-1, the J call TRBJ2-6; D is undetermined. V was shortened by 1 base and J by 2 bases, with 7 bases between the two germline ends. Germline V gene data show CDR1 as SGHRS and CDR2 as YFSETQ. The CDR3 totals 15 residues. CDR3 sequence reads: CASSLMGPGANVLTF. For the CDR3, the DNA is TGCGCCAGCAGCTTGATGGGTCCTGGGGCCAACGTCCTGACTTTC. Looking up the rest from reference TRBV5-1 and TRBJ2-6 gives the full variable domain: KAGVTQTPRYLIKTRGQQVTLSCSPISGHRSVSWYQQTPGQGLQFLFEYFSETQRNKGNFPGRFSGRQFSNSRSEMNVSTLELGDSALYLCASSLMGPGANVLTFGAGSRLTVL.

The gene calls are TRBV7-9 and TRBJ1-1; D gene uncertain. The germline V gene encodes CDR1 SEHNR and CDR2 FQNEAQ (reference sequence). V was shortened by 4 bases and J by 1 base, with 10 bases between the two germline ends. The CDR3 is made up of 14 amino acids. For the CDR3, the DNA is TGTGCCAGCAGCTCGCGCGGCAGGAACACTGAAGCTTTCTTT. Amino acid sequence: CASSSRGRNTEAFF.

The chain recombines TRBV2 with TRBJ1-2; perhaps TRBD1 as D (5 bases). Germline V CDR1 and CDR2: SNHLY, FYNNEI. The CDR3 has 15 amino acids. The V end lost 0 bases, the J end lost 3 bases, and 11 bases lay between the germline ends. DNA for the CDR3: TGTGCCAGCAGTGAAGCCGGGGGGGAGGACTATGGCTACACCTTC. Translating gives CASSEAGGEDYGYTF.

The chain uses TRBV10-3 and TRBJ2-1; D unclear. Trimming shortened V by 3 bases and J by 8 bases, and 11 bases separated the two germline ends. In germline, CDR1 is ENHRY, CDR2 SYGVKD. The CDR3 length is 13 residues. The CDR3 bases are TGTGCCATCAGTGAAGGCGACGTCCATGAGCAGTTCTTC. It codes for CAISEGDVHEQFF.

This chain joins TRBV5-4 and TRBJ2-7, with 9 bases aligning to TRBD1. The germline V gene encodes CDR1 SGHNT and CDR2 YYREEE (reference sequence). The CDR3 consists of 15 residues. V dropped 3 bases and J dropped 3; count of bases not matched to a gene: 7. The CDR3 is CASSSMGQGHYEQYF. For the CDR3, the DNA is TGTGCCAGCAGCTCAATGGGACAGGGTCACTACGAGCAGTACTTC.

This rearrangement joins TRBV20-1 to TRBJ2-6; D could derive from TRBD1 or TRBD2 (5 bases each). Germline V gene lookup returns CDR1 DFQATT and CDR2 SNEGSKA (reference sequence). This CDR3 is 16 amino acids long. Trimming left V 1 base short and J 0 bases short, with 10 bases between. CDR3 coding DNA: TGCAGTGCTAGAGGGGGACCCAACTCTGGGGCCAACGTCCTGACTTTC. Protein: CSARGGPNSGANVLTF.